This TCR beta chain was captured by sequencing in a study of cytomegalovirus exposure and HLA in healthy donors. Study-wide findings and caveats: Reports credit the classifier with highly specific, highly sensitive diagnosis of cytomegalovirus status. Most TCR sequences were rare, but some public TCRs occurred in many donors. Overall, roughly 160 TCR beta chains were annotated as cytomegalovirus-associated.

On this clone: Its matching antigen is unknown.

Measured with immunoSEQ multiplex PCR; TCRdb has only the in-frame clones, and not every one. The sample holds approximately 220,000 clones, around 90% seen once. The sample taken for sequencing was PBMCs. This receptor was obtained from a woman aged 18-29 years in good health and CMV-seronegative.

CDR3 nucleotides: TGTGCCAGCATGGGCCTCACACCCTACGAGCAGTACTTC. Translation gives CASMGLTPYEQYF. J is TRBJ2-7 and V is TRBV6-1; D remains unclear. This CDR3 has 13 amino acids. V shed 7 bases and J shed 2 bases, with 12 bases lying between them. Germline CDR1 and CDR2: MNHNS and SASEGT.